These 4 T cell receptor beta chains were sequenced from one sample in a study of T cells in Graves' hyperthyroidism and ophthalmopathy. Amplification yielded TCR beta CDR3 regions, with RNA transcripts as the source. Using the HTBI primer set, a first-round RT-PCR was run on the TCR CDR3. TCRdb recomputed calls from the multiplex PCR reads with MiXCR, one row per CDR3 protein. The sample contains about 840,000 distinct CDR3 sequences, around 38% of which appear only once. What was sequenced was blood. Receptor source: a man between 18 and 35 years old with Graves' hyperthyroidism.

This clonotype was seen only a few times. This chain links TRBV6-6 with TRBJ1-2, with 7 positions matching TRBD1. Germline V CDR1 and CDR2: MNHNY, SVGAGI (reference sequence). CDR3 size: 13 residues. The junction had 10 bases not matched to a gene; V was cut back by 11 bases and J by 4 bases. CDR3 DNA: TGTGCCGTTGTCGACAGGGTCGTCTATGGCTACACCTTC. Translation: CAVVDRVVYGYTF.

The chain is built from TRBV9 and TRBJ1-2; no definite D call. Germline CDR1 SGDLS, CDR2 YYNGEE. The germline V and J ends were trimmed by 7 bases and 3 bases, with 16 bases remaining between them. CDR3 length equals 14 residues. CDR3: CASSPARGDYGYTF. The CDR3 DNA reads TGTGCCAGCTCACCGGCGCGGGGTGACTATGGCTACACCTTC.

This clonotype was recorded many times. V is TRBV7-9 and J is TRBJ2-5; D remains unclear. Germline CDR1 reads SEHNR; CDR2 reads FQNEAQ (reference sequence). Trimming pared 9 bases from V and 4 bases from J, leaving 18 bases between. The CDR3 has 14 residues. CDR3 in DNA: TGTGCCAGTAGCCACGCAAAGAGACGAGAGACCCAGTACTTC. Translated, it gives CASSHAKRRETQYF.

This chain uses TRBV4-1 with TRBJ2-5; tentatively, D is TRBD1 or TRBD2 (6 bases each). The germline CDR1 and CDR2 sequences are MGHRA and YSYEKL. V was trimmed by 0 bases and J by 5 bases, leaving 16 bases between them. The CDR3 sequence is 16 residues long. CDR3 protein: CASSQEGVTGAETQYF. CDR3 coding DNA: TGCGCCAGCAGCCAAGAGGGTGTGACGGGGGCTGAGACCCAGTACTTC.